This entry describes one T cell receptor beta chain. The antigen is not known. A much larger clonotype is one base distant, so this may be a read error. The sample is drawn from a study of blood T cells in healthy people across ages. CDR1 SGHRS and CDR2 YFSETQ come from the germline V gene. The CDR3 extends over 13 amino acids. V gave up 4 bases and J gave up 0 bases, with 7 bases separating them. For the second PCR, which ran for about 6 to 12 cycles, a sample-barcoded 5' primer and a J-beta primer mix were used. The study obtained at least 3 million CDR3-containing paired-end reads from every sample. TCRdb reprocessed the 5' RACE reads with MiXCR, giving one entry per CDR3 protein. The sample shows about 640,000 distinct CDR3 sequences, around 31% of them seen only once. Overall study findings and caveats: Observed TCR beta diversity per million T cells went down as age went up. This fall followed a roughly linear course with age. Across samples, TCR beta diversity tracked strongly with naive T cell percentage.

The V call is TRBV5-1, the J call TRBJ1-1; D not certain. The sequence was obtained from a woman older than 75 in good health. The sequenced sample consisted of blood. As DNA, the CDR3 is TGCGCCAGCAGCACGATGATGAACACTGAAGCTTTCTTT. It codes for CASSTMMNTEAFF.